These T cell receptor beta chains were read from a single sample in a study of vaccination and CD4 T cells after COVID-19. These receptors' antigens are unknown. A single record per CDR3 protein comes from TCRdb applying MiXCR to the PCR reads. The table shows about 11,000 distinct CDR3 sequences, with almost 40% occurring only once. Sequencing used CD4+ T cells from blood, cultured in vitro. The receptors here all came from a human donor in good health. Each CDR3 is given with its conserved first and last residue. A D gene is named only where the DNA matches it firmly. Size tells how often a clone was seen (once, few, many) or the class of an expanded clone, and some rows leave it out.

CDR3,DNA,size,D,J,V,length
CASSNRREQYF,TGTGCCAGCAGTAACCGGCGGGAGCAGTACTTC,.,.,TRBJ2-7,TRBV28,11
CSASRPGLQNYEQYF,TGCAGTGCTAGTCGCCCGGGACTACAAAACTACGAGCAGTACTTC,few,TRBD2,TRBJ2-7,TRBV20-1,15
CASTNRVGEYF,TGTGCCAGCACCAATCGGGTTGGTGAGTACTTC,.,.,TRBJ2-7,TRBV5-8,11
CASRPGTSGRWTDTQYF,TGCGCCAGCAGGCCCGGGACTAGCGGGAGGTGGACAGATACGCAGTATTTT,.,TRBD2,TRBJ2-3,TRBV5-1,17
CASSPPWPTPGANVLTF,TGTGCCAGCAGTCCGCCCTGGCCCACCCCTGGGGCCAACGTCCTGACTTTC,.,.,TRBJ2-6,TRBV27,17
CASSLFAGQAYEQYF,TGTGCCAGCAGTTTATTTGCCGGACAGGCCTACGAGCAGTACTTC,once,TRBD1,TRBJ2-7,TRBV28,15
CSVEGQGATEAFF,TGCAGCGTTGAAGGACAGGGGGCCACTGAAGCTTTCTTT,few,TRBD1,TRBJ1-1,TRBV29-1,13
CSAKHSANTGELFF,TGCAGTGCTAAGCATAGCGCTAACACCGGGGAGCTGTTTTTT,few,.,TRBJ2-2,TRBV20-1,14
CASSDYEQFF,TGTGCCAGCAGTGATTATGAGCAGTTCTTC,.,.,TRBJ2-1,TRBV2,10
CASSEVRGLSNQPQHF,TGTGCCAGCAGTGAAGTTAGGGGTTTAAGCAATCAGCCCCAGCATTTT,.,.,TRBJ1-5,TRBV6-1,16
CAIKEQPEETQYF,TGTGCCATCAAGGAACAGCCCGAAGAGACCCAGTACTTC,few,.,TRBJ2-5,TRBV10-3,13
CASSLSWTGGNQPQHF,TGTGCCAGCAGTTTATCGTGGACAGGGGGCAATCAGCCCCAGCATTTT,.,TRBD1,TRBJ1-5,TRBV27,16
CSALTSGRADEQFF,TGCAGTGCTTTGACTAGCGGGAGGGCGGATGAGCAGTTCTTC,once,TRBD2,TRBJ2-1,TRBV20-1,14
CASTLSGGTGYTF,TGTGCCAGCACCTTATCGGGCGGGACTGGCTACACCTTC,.,.,TRBJ1-2,TRBV25-1,13
CASSLGLAGTDTQYF,TGTGCTAGCAGCTTAGGGCTAGCGGGCACAGATACGCAGTATTTT,.,TRBD2,TRBJ2-3,TRBV7-6,15
CASSRNGLQGIEETQYF,TGCGCCAGCAGCCGAAATGGGCTACAGGGAATCGAGGAGACCCAGTACTTC,.,.,TRBJ2-5,TRBV4-3,17
CATSRRVKLLETQYF,TGTGCCACCAGCAGAAGAGTAAAGTTATTGGAGACCCAGTACTTC,.,.,TRBJ2-5,TRBV15,15
CSARAGSKNEQYF,TGCAGTGCTAGAGCCGGGAGCAAAAACGAGCAGTACTTC,.,.,TRBJ2-7,TRBV20-1,13
CASSWAAEAFF,TGTGCCAGCAGCTGGGCCGCTGAAGCTTTCTTT,.,.,TRBJ1-1,TRBV5-5,11
CASSLVSSEQFF,TGTGCCAGCAGCTTGGTGTCCTCTGAGCAGTTCTTC,.,.,TRBJ2-1,TRBV5-4,12
CASSLRLAGEANTQYF,TGTGCCAGCAGTCTCCGACTAGCGGGAGAGGCGAATACGCAGTATTTT,.,TRBD2,TRBJ2-3,TRBV27,16
CASSFGEDQPQHF,TGTGCCAGCAGCTTTGGGGAAGATCAGCCCCAGCATTTT,few,.,TRBJ1-5,TRBV7-2,13
CASASGNEQFF,TGTGCCAGTGCATCGGGCAATGAGCAGTTCTTC,.,.,TRBJ2-1,TRBV19,11
CASSPRFDYNEQFF,TGTGCTAGCAGCCCGAGGTTCGATTACAATGAGCAGTTCTTC,few,.,TRBJ2-1,TRBV7-7,14
CAIGATRDTEAFF,TGTGCCATCGGAGCAACAAGGGACACTGAAGCTTTCTTT,few,.,TRBJ1-1,TRBV10-3,13
CATVGPYSNQPQHF,TGTGCCACCGTGGGCCCTTATAGCAATCAGCCCCAGCATTTT,few,.,TRBJ1-5,TRBV24-1,14
CSAPDRHYGYTF,TGCAGTGCTCCGGACAGACACTATGGCTACACCTTC,.,.,TRBJ1-2,TRBV20-1,12
CASSPSTPGFALTSGATDTQYF,TGTGCCAGCAGCCCGTCCACGCCGGGGTTCGCCCTGACTAGCGGGGCTACAGATACGCAGTATTTT,once,TRBD2,TRBJ2-3,TRBV4-2,22
CASSRDREGGYTF,TGTGCCAGCAGCCGGGACAGGGAAGGTGGCTACACCTTC,.,TRBD1,TRBJ1-2,TRBV5-4,13
CASTTQGDGYTF,TGTGCCAGCACTACTCAGGGGGATGGCTACACCTTC,.,TRBD1,TRBJ1-2,TRBV28,12
CASSPPGREPYEQYF,TGCGCCAGCAGCCCCCCAGGCAGGGAACCCTACGAGCAGTACTTC,.,.,TRBJ2-7,TRBV4-1,15
CASSPTTANTEAFF,TGCGCCAGCAGCCCGACAACAGCGAACACTGAAGCTTTCTTT,.,.,TRBJ1-1,TRBV5-1,14
CSATLGQWGEQYF,TGCAGTGCTACCCTAGGACAGTGGGGCGAGCAGTACTTC,once,.,TRBJ2-7,TRBV20-1,13
CASSFAGMAGYGYTF,TGTGCCAGCAGCTTCGCCGGGATGGCGGGCTATGGCTACACCTTC,.,.,TRBJ1-2,TRBV7-8,15
CASSQEARRVVNTEAFF,TGTGCCAGCAGCCAAGAAGCGAGGCGGGTGGTGAACACTGAAGCTTTCTTT,.,.,TRBJ1-1,TRBV4-2,17
CASSVGVGTGELFF,TGTGCCAGCAGCGTAGGGGTCGGCACCGGGGAGCTGTTTTTT,.,.,TRBJ2-2,TRBV7-3,14
CASSADRDRVGIQYF,TGTGCCAGCAGTGCTGACCGGGACAGGGTTGGCATTCAGTACTTC,.,TRBD1,TRBJ2-4,TRBV28,15
CASTGERGGGYTF,TGTGCCAGCACGGGGGAGAGGGGAGGTGGCTACACCTTC,large,.,TRBJ1-2,TRBV2,13
CATSRAPTRREGGELFF,TGTGCCACCAGCAGAGCTCCGACCCGCCGGGAGGGCGGGGAGCTGTTTTTT,.,TRBD2,TRBJ2-2,TRBV15,17
CASSPLAGEAGELFF,TGTGCCAGCAGCCCCTTAGCGGGAGAGGCCGGGGAGCTGTTTTTT,.,TRBD2,TRBJ2-2,TRBV28,15